This T cell receptor beta chain was sequenced in a study of cytomegalovirus exposure and HLA in healthy donors. The study's findings and limits: Later on, analysis showed that most CMV-associated TCR beta chains appeared to be HLA-restricted. Upon later analysis, HLA-associated TCR beta chains proved more clonally expanded than other, equally common chains.

The CDR3 has 14 residues. V was clipped by 2 bases and J by 3 bases, with 13 bases between them. The V gene's germline CDR1 is GTSNPN and CDR2 SVGIG (reference sequence). PCR amplification relied on 60 Vbeta primers (plus 13 Jbeta primers). Sequencing used immunoSEQ multiplex PCR; TCRdb keeps in-frame clones, though not all of them. The data hold a few hundred thousand clones, with roughly 75% observed a single time. Each of the donors was a healthy bone marrow donor. About this clone itself: Its antigen is still unknown.

Sequenced: PBMCs. V is TRBV30 and J is TRBJ1-1; no firm D call. The receptor was derived from a woman aged 30 to 39 in good health and CMV-seronegative. In DNA form, the CDR3 reads TGTGCCTGGAGTCTCCGGACGGGAGACACTGAAGCTTTCTTT. Amino acids: CAWSLRTGDTEAFF.